The T cell receptor beta chain under discussion was sequenced for a study of cytomegalovirus exposure and HLA in healthy donors. The PCR had 60 Vbeta and 13 Jbeta primers. Clones were sequenced by immunoSEQ multiplex PCR, and TCRdb holds only the in-frame ones, with some missing. The sample carries 170,000 or so clones, about 80% recorded once. Study-level points and caveats: 87-base-pair reads could not separate some V segments, including TRBV6-2 and TRBV6-3.

Germline assignment: CDR1 SGHTA and CDR2 FQGNSA. The CDR3 is 15 residues long. Trimming took 7 bases from V and 2 from J; bases not matched to a gene: 4. A remark on this clone: Its antigen is unidentified.

The source material was PBMCs. The clonotype was recovered from a boy between 10 and 17 years old in good health and CMV-seronegative. The chain combines TRBV7-2 with TRBJ2-3, with 12 bases identical to TRBD2. Written as DNA, the CDR3 is TGTGCCAGCACCTGGACTAGCGGGACCACAGATACGCAGTATTTT. It translates to CASTWTSGTTDTQYF.